This T cell receptor (beta chain) is drawn from a study of PD-1 blockade in mismatch repair-deficient tumors (dated by TCRdb to 2016 to 2017). For the wider study: Between late 2013 and September 2016, 86 consecutive patients with about 12 mismatch repair-deficient cancer types, all previously treated and progressing, were enrolled in the trial. Tumor-associated T cell clones in the peripheral blood of patients responding to PD-1 blockade were tracked using deep sequencing of TCR CDR3 regions.

Library creation used the immunoSEQ multiplex PCR assay. Here the immuneACCESS table is served through TCRdb, limited to in-frame sequences with V and J called. Missing clones are a known gap in these copies; in checked studies unresolved V genes cover under half, and the rest lacks a known reason. The sample data list some 97,000 clones, and 82% of these were observed just once. Jointly, the top ten make up approximately 6.8% of the sample. In its sample, this clone was seen once. Its antigen target is currently unknown. The sample holds no much larger clone one base away, and base qualities are not on file. For every enrolled patient, mismatch repair deficiency was confirmed by either polymerase chain reaction or immunohistochemistry. TCR sequencing was carried out for three patients who responded to pembrolizumab therapy. Pembrolizumab PD-1 blockade was prospectively tested in advanced mismatch repair-deficient cancers, regardless of tissue of origin, in the phase II trial. Serial peripheral blood T cell samples were collected before and at multiple times after starting PD-1 blockade. The timing of each blood sample was reported as weeks after the first dose of pembrolizumab.

The CDR3 has 14 amino acids, counting the end cysteine and phenylalanine. The DNA shown is the 42-base CDR3, in frame from base 1. The germline V gene provides CDR1 SQVTM and CDR2 ANQGSEA. Deletion took 2 bases off V and 3 bases off J, with a span of 11 bases between the germline ends. Study-wide conclusions, independent of this receptor: After pembrolizumab, tumor-resident clones, which were often undetectable in blood before treatment, expanded rapidly and then contracted, generally ahead of radiologic responses.

The chain couples TRBV29-1 to TRBJ2-4, with TRBD2 as a weak D call on 5 bases. This clonotype was sampled from an adult with mismatch repair-deficient cancer. The sample in question was peripheral blood, obtained 35 to 37 weeks after starting pembrolizumab. The sequenced DNA is TGCAGCGTTGAATTGGGTCGGGGCAAAAACATTCAGTACTTC. Its translation is CSVELGRGKNIQYF.